These 7 T cell receptor beta chains share one sample of origin, sequenced in a study of blood T cells in healthy people across ages. Alongside a J-beta primer mix, a sample-barcoded 5' primer served in a second PCR lasting about 7 to 11 cycles. Via MiXCR, TCRdb re-called the 5' RACE reads, giving one row per CDR3 protein. The data show around 690,000 distinct CDR3 sequences, under 65% seen once. Material: blood. These receptors were obtained from a man aged 60 to 69 in good health.

J is TRBJ2-5 and V is TRBV18, with D possibly TRBD2 on 6 matching bases. The CDR3 has 14 residues. Per germline, CDR1 KGHSH and CDR2 LQKENI. Trimming removed 3 bases from V and 2 bases from J, with 10 bases in between. CDR3 DNA: TGTGCCAGCTCACCCAACGGGGGACAAGAGACCCAGTACTTC. Its translation: CASSPNGGQETQYF.

This rearrangement joins TRBV20-1 to TRBJ1-5; TRBD1 is a possible D gene (6 bases). Per germline, CDR1 DFQATT and CDR2 SNEGSKA (reference sequence). The length of the CDR3 is 13 residues. V lost 3 bases to trimming and J lost 11 bases, with 17 bases between them. The CDR3 DNA reads as TGCAGTGCTAGCGGACAGCGCCAAGAGACCCAGCATTTT. This gives the protein CSASGQRQETQHF.

The chain carries TRBV12-3 or TRBV12-4 and TRBJ2-1; D gene unclear. This CDR3 is built from 13 residues. V was clipped by 6 bases and J by 9 bases, with 15 bases between them. CDR3 sequence (DNA): TGTGCCAGCAGCGCTTCCCAAGGCCTTGAGCAGTTCTTC. This gives the protein CASSASQGLEQFF.

This clonotype was recorded only once. The rearrangement links TRBV6-1 to TRBJ2-1; D is tentatively TRBD1 or TRBD2 (5 bases each). The CDR3 loop spans 17 amino acids. Trimming left V 6 bases short and J 0 bases short, with 18 bases between. Per germline, CDR1 MNHNS and CDR2 SASEGT. Written as DNA, the CDR3 is TGTGCCAGCAGGATTCAGGTGGGGGTAAGCTCCTACAATGAGCAGTTCTTC. This codes for CASRIQVGVSSYNEQFF.

The V and J genes are TRBV5-6 and TRBJ2-5; 7 bases map to TRBD1. Germline CDR1 SGHDT, CDR2 YYEEEE. The CDR3 has 16 residues. V was clipped by 6 bases and J by 0 bases; unmatched bases: 11. CDR3 residues: CASMGQPVQYQETQYF. CDR3 bases: TGTGCCAGCATGGGACAGCCTGTCCAGTACCAAGAGACCCAGTACTTC.

In this sample, this clonotype turned up a few times. The V gene is TRBV20-1, the J gene TRBJ2-5; D gene unclear. V was cut by 3 bases and J by 2 bases, with 16 bases left in between. This CDR3 is 15 amino acids long. Germline V gene sequence: CDR1 DFQATT, CDR2 SNEGSKA (reference sequence). The CDR3 spells CSARVRAGAQETQYF. The CDR3 DNA reads TGCAGTGCTAGGGTCAGAGCAGGAGCGCAAGAGACCCAGTACTTC.

This chain uses TRBV20-1 with TRBJ2-7; D is perhaps TRBD1 or TRBD2 (5 bases each). The CDR3 loop spans 13 amino acids. Germline V gene sequence: CDR1 DFQATT, CDR2 SNEGSKA (reference sequence). V lost 5 bases and J 2 bases, leaving 13 bases between the germline ends. The CDR3 is CSARDGVAYEQYF. In DNA, the CDR3 is TGCAGTGCTCGGGACGGCGTCGCCTACGAGCAGTACTTC.